A single sample is the source of the 28 T cell receptor beta chains below, sequenced in a study of blood T cell repertoires in COVID-19. Method: immunoSEQ multiplex PCR; TCRdb's copy keeps in-frame clones and lacks some. The sample lists a few hundred thousand clones, roughly 89% occurring once. The sample was PBMCs or T cells enriched from blood (not recorded which). The receptors here all came from a woman between 18 and 29 years old with acute COVID-19.

The genes are TRBV3-1 (or the pseudogene TRBV3-2) and TRBJ2-5, with D possibly TRBD1 on 6 matching bases. This CDR3 comprises 14 residues. Trimming took off 3 bases at V and 5 bases at J, with 13 bases between the two ends. Germline V gene data show CDR1 as LGHDT and CDR2 as YNNKEL (reference sequence). CDR3 residues: CASSQNPGQETQYF. Here the CDR3 DNA reads TGTGCCAGCAGCCAGAACCCCGGACAGGAGACCCAGTACTTC.

The chain uses TRBV2 and TRBJ2-1, with TRBD1 as a possible D gene (6 bases). The germline V gene has CDR1 SNHLY and CDR2 FYNNEI. V lost 6 bases, J lost 13 bases, and 13 bases lay in between. This CDR3 contains 11 residues. This CDR3 reads CASSQGTPQFF. The CDR3 nucleotides are TGTGCCAGCAGCCAGGGGACCCCTCAGTTCTTC.

The V gene is TRBV5-4, the J gene TRBJ2-5; the D is unclear. The CDR3 has 13 amino acids. Germline CDR1 and CDR2: SGHNT and YYREEE (reference sequence). V lost 0 bases to trimming and J lost 2 bases, with 5 bases between them. The CDR3, as DNA: TGTGCCAGCAGCTTGGGCGCGCAAGAGACCCAGTACTTC. It specifies CASSLGAQETQYF.

The V and J genes are TRBV7-6 and TRBJ2-2; TRBD2 aligns across 7 bases. Per germline, CDR1 SGHVS and CDR2 FNYEAQ. CDR3 length equals 17 residues. Trimming at V came to 1 base and at J to 7 bases, leaving 12 bases not matched to a gene. The DNA of the CDR3 is TGTGCCAGCAGCTTAGTTCCCGCGGGAGCAACTGTCGGGGAGCTGTTTTTT. This encodes CASSLVPAGATVGELFF.

This sequence joins TRBV7-5 and TRBJ1-4; TRBD1 is the table's D call, not checked against the DNA. TRBV7-5 represents a pseudogene. The CDR3 totals 14 residues. The CDR3 DNA follows: TGTGCCAGAAGCTCACTGGGCAGGGCAGAAAAACTGTTTTTT. This encodes CARSSLGRAEKLFF.

V usage is TRBV11-3 and J usage is TRBJ1-1; 8 bases agree with TRBD1. This CDR3 region has 14 residues. Unmatched junction bases numbered 1, after V lost 3 bases and J lost 1 base. The germline gives CDR1 SGHNT, CDR2 YENEEA. This CDR3 reads CASSFDRGNTEAFF. The CDR3, as DNA: TGTGCCAGCAGCTTCGACAGGGGGAACACTGAAGCTTTCTTT.

J is TRBJ2-1 and V is TRBV29-1, with 7 bases aligning to TRBD2. Looked up from germline, CDR1 is SQVTM and CDR2 is ANQGSEA. Unmatched junction bases numbered 11, after V lost 2 bases and J lost 10 bases. The CDR3 runs to 14 residues. This chain's CDR3 is CSVETPLGGWEQFF. For the CDR3, the DNA is TGCAGCGTTGAAACCCCGCTGGGAGGGTGGGAGCAGTTCTTC.

The chain is built from TRBV7-9 and TRBJ2-1; TRBD1 aligns across 10 bases. Germline V gene sequence: CDR1 SEHNR, CDR2 FQNEAQ (reference sequence). The CDR3 sequence is 15 residues long. Trimming at V came to 2 bases and at J to 9 bases, leaving 7 bases not matched to a gene. CDR3 nucleotides: TGTGCCAGCAGCTTAAGACAGGGGGCAATAAGTGAGCAGTTCTTC. The encoded protein is CASSLRQGAISEQFF. Combining the CDR3 with reference TRBV7-9 and TRBJ2-1 gives the whole variable domain DTGVSQNPRHKITKRGQNVTFRCDPISEHNRLYWYRQTLGQGPEFLTYFQNEAQLEKSRLLSDRFSAERPKGSFSTLEIQRTEQGDSAMYLCASSLRQGAISEQFFGPGTRLTVL.

V is TRBV28 and J is TRBJ1-1; 9 bases are a match to TRBD1. This CDR3 comprises 13 residues. J gave up 5 bases and V 5 bases, and 3 bases lay outside the gene matches. Per the germline V gene, CDR1 is MDHEN and CDR2 is SYDVKM. CDR3 protein: CASSPGQGTEAFF. The CDR3 nucleotides are TGTGCCAGCAGTCCGGGACAGGGTACTGAAGCTTTCTTT.

The chain recombines TRBV10-3 with TRBJ1-2; TRBD1 matches 7 bases. CDR1 is ENHRY, CDR2 SYGVKD, per germline. The trim removed 5 bases at V and 5 bases at J, leaving 11 bases unmatched. The CDR3 is made up of 15 amino acids. CDR3 bases: TGTGCCATCAGTCCCGGACAGGACCCCGTATATGGCTACACCTTC. Protein sequence: CAISPGQDPVYGYTF.

This chain uses TRBV30 with TRBJ1-6; D remains ambiguous. The germline gives CDR1 GTSNPN, CDR2 SVGIG (reference sequence). There are 11 residues in the CDR3. V was clipped by 5 bases and J by 9 bases, with 8 bases between them. The CDR3 here is CAWESGSPLHF. CDR3 DNA sequence: TGTGCCTGGGAATCGGGTTCACCCCTCCACTTT.

V gene TRBV10-1 combines with J gene TRBJ1-2; 9 bases agree with TRBD1. V lost 6 bases to trimming and J lost 0 bases; unmatched junction nucleotides: 11. CDR1 is WNHNN and CDR2 is SYGVQD in the germline V gene (reference sequence). This CDR3 is 17 amino acids long. CDR3 bases: TGCGCCAGCAGCACAGACGACAGGGGGGACTCTAACTATGGCTACACCTTC. This translates into CASSTDDRGDSNYGYTF.

This rearrangement joins TRBV4-1 to TRBJ2-2; 7 nucleotides align to TRBD2. The junction had 9 bases not matched to a gene; V was cut back by 4 bases and J by 7 bases. The germline gives CDR1 MGHRA, CDR2 YSYEKL. The CDR3 has 15 residues. CDR3: CASSRGGAGDGELFF. CDR3 nucleotide sequence: TGCGCCAGCAGCCGGGGCGGGGCGGGGGACGGGGAGCTGTTTTTT.

Only one count was recorded for this clone. V and J are TRBV5-6 and TRBJ2-2, with TRBD2 matching 14 bases. The length of the CDR3 is 17 residues. CDR1 is SGHDT and CDR2 is YYEEEE in the germline V gene. V shed 0 bases and J 4 bases; nucleotides not matched to a gene: 2. In nucleotides, the CDR3 is TGTGCCAGCAGCTTGGCCGGGACTAGCGGGGGCACCGGGGAGCTGTTTTTT. The encoded protein is CASSLAGTSGGTGELFF.

The sample holds a few counts of this clone. The chain recombines TRBV6-5 with TRBJ2-7; 9 bases agree with TRBD1. This CDR3 comprises 14 residues. CDR1 and CDR2 (germline): MNHEY, SVGAGI. Losses at the gene ends were 8 bases for V and 2 bases for J; bases not matched to a gene: 7. DNA of the CDR3: TGTGCCAGCCTAGACAGGGGGTTAACCTACGAGCAGTACTTC. Encoded protein: CASLDRGLTYEQYF.

J is TRBJ1-2 and V is TRBV5-1, with D possibly being TRBD1 (5 bases). V lost 4 bases, J lost 3 bases, and 13 bases lay in between. The germline CDR1 and CDR2 sequences are SGHRS and YFSETQ. CDR3 size: 14 residues. The CDR3 DNA reads as TGCGCCAGCAGCCCTGGTTCACAGGACTATGGCTACACCTTC. Translated: CASSPGSQDYGYTF. Full variable domain (outside the CDR3, taken from reference TRBV5-1 and TRBJ1-2): KAGVTQTPRYLIKTRGQQVTLSCSPISGHRSVSWYQQTPGQGLQFLFEYFSETQRNKGNFPGRFSGRQFSNSRSEMNVSTLELGDSALYLCASSPGSQDYGYTFGSGTRLTVV.

This chain uses TRBV7-9 with TRBJ2-2; D may be TRBD1 (5 bases). Trimming cost V 5 bases and J 3 bases, with 10 bases left between them. This CDR3 is built from 14 residues. Germline V CDR1 and CDR2: SEHNR, FQNEAQ (reference sequence). CDR3 protein: CASSLTRDTGELFF. The CDR3 DNA reads TGTGCCAGCAGCCTTACCAGGGACACCGGGGAGCTGTTTTTT.

The V and J genes are TRBV9 and TRBJ2-3; D might be TRBD2 (6 bases). The CDR3 consists of 16 residues. Germline V CDR1 and CDR2: SGDLS, YYNGEE. V was pared by 3 bases and J by 4 bases, with 18 bases between. CDR3 sequence reads: CASSGGLAGSPDTQYF. The CDR3 nucleotides read TGTGCCAGCAGCGGGGGTTTGGCGGGATCGCCAGATACGCAGTATTTT.

The V call is TRBV7-9, the J call TRBJ2-3; 11 bases are shared with TRBD2. The CDR3 loop spans 18 amino acids. Germline-derived CDR1 and CDR2 are SEHNR and FQNEAQ (reference sequence). The V gene end was trimmed by 2 bases and the J gene end by 3 bases; junction bases not matched to a gene: 10. CDR3 coding DNA: TGTGCCAGCAGCTTAAGAGGTGCTAGCGGGAGGTCAACAGATACGCAGTATTTT. It encodes CASSLRGASGRSTDTQYF.

V usage is TRBV6-5 and J usage is TRBJ2-1, with 10 bases identical to TRBD2. Losses at the gene ends were 5 bases for V and 2 bases for J; bases not matched to a gene: 3. Germline lookup yields CDR1 MNHEY and CDR2 SVGAGI. The CDR3 is made up of 15 amino acids. The CDR3 DNA sequence: TGTGCCAGCAGTCTAGCGGGAGCAACCTACAATGAGCAGTTCTTC. This gives the protein CASSLAGATYNEQFF.

This chain links TRBV7-9 with TRBJ2-7; TRBD2 matches 14 bases. Looked up from germline, CDR1 is SEHNR and CDR2 is FQNEAQ (reference sequence). CDR3 length equals 17 residues. Trimming at V came to 5 bases and at J to 0 bases, leaving 6 bases not matched to a gene. The CDR3 spells CASSRGLAGASSYEQYF. The DNA for the CDR3 is TGTGCCAGCAGCCGGGGACTAGCGGGAGCTAGCTCCTACGAGCAGTACTTC.

This clone has only a few counts. This chain joins TRBV7-9 and TRBJ1-3; TRBD1 matches at 11 bases. V dropped 0 bases and J dropped 0; count of bases not matched to a gene: 4. Germline loops: CDR1 SEHNR, CDR2 FQNEAQ (reference sequence). This CDR3 spans 18 amino acids. The chain's CDR3 is CASSLAGTGGFSGNTIYF. CDR3 bases: TGTGCCAGCAGCTTAGCAGGGACAGGGGGATTCTCTGGAAACACCATATATTTT. Full variable domain (missing parts from reference TRBV7-9 and TRBJ1-3): DTGVSQNPRHKITKRGQNVTFRCDPISEHNRLYWYRQTLGQGPEFLTYFQNEAQLEKSRLLSDRFSAERPKGSFSTLEIQRTEQGDSAMYLCASSLAGTGGFSGNTIYFGEGSWLTVV.

This sequence joins TRBV18 and TRBJ1-1; D is unclear. V dropped 1 base and J dropped 1 base, with 7 bases sitting between them. The germline gives CDR1 KGHSH, CDR2 LQKENI. The CDR3 spans 14 residues. The CDR3 is CASSPLVRNTEAFF. The CDR3 DNA reads as TGTGCCAGCTCACCACTTGTTAGGAACACTGAAGCTTTCTTT.

J is TRBJ1-5 and V is TRBV7-8; TRBD1 agrees at 9 bases. Germline V gene data show CDR1 as SGHVS and CDR2 as FQNEAQ. Trimming cost V 5 bases and J 7 bases; bases outside gene matches: 6. The CDR3 has 14 amino acids. The CDR3 coding sequence is TGTGCCAGCAGCCAGGGACAGGGAGGCCAGCCCCAGCATTTT. Its protein is CASSQGQGGQPQHF.

This CDR3 reads CASSLGGISNQPQHF. DNA for the CDR3: TGCGCCAGCAGCTTGGGGGGCATTAGCAATCAGCCCCAGCATTTT. J is TRBJ1-5 and V is TRBV5-1; possible D gene TRBD1, 5 bases. The CDR3 spans 15 residues. Trimming left V 0 bases short and J 0 bases short, with 7 bases between. Germline CDR1 reads SGHRS; CDR2 reads YFSETQ.

J is TRBJ2-7 and V is TRBV4-2; TRBD1 might be the D (5 bases). Germline loops: CDR1 LGHNA, CDR2 YNFKEQ. V was pared by 1 base and J by 2 bases, with 6 bases between. The CDR3 has 13 amino acids. Here the CDR3 reads CASSQVGAYEQYF. In nucleotides, the CDR3 is TGTGCCAGCAGCCAAGTAGGGGCCTACGAGCAGTACTTC.

The chain uses TRBV27 and TRBJ2-5; perhaps TRBD1 as D (5 bases). Germline V CDR1 and CDR2: MNHEY, SMNVEV (reference sequence). The CDR3 covers 13 residues. V was clipped by 6 bases and J by 5 bases, with 13 bases between them. The CDR3 loop is CASRQVPRETQYF. In nucleotides, the CDR3 is TGTGCCAGCAGACAGGTACCTCGGGAGACCCAGTACTTC.

The chain combines TRBV11-3 with TRBJ2-2, with 12 bases that match TRBD2. Looked up from germline, CDR1 is SGHNT and CDR2 is YENEEA. J lost 8 bases, V lost 5 bases, and 3 bases had no gene match. The CDR3 contains 14 residues. The DNA of the CDR3 is TGTGCCAGCAGCCGTACTAGCGGGAGGGGGGAGCTGTTTTTT. Amino acids: CASSRTSGRGELFF.